The 5 T cell receptor beta chains below come from one sample, sequenced in a study of blood T cell repertoires in COVID-19. Method: immunoSEQ multiplex PCR; TCRdb's copy keeps in-frame clones and lacks some. The data hold roughly 20,000 clones, with roughly 85% observed a single time. The sample consisted of peripheral blood. The receptors here all came from a human donor with active COVID-19. The donor label of this sample is uncertain.

The chain joins TRBV5-6 to TRBJ2-1; 8 positions agree with TRBD1. There are 17 residues in the CDR3. With 4 bases clipped from V and 2 bases from J, the junction kept 11 bases outside the gene matches. From germline, CDR1 is SGHDT and CDR2 YYEEEE. CDR3 region: CASSDPRRTGTYNEQFF. CDR3 DNA sequence: TGTGCCAGCAGCGACCCCCGTCGGACAGGGACCTACAATGAGCAGTTCTTC.

The chain has TRBV27 and TRBJ1-2, with 9 bases fitting TRBD1. The germline V gene encodes CDR1 MNHEY and CDR2 SMNVEV (reference sequence). This CDR3 region has 14 residues. With V trimmed by 6 bases and J by 8 bases, 10 bases remained unmatched. The CDR3 sequence: CASRPQQGARGYTF. DNA for the CDR3: TGTGCCAGCAGACCCCAACAGGGGGCTAGGGGCTACACCTTC.

This chain connects TRBV6-4 to TRBJ2-3; 9 nucleotides align to TRBD2. CDR3 length: 15 residues. Germline V lookup: CDR1 MRHNA, CDR2 SNTAGT. The V gene end was trimmed by 2 bases and the J gene end by 1 base; junction bases not matched to a gene: 1. CDR3 amino acids: CASSDAGGGTDTQYF. CDR3 nucleotide sequence: TGTGCCAGCAGTGACGCGGGGGGGGGCACAGATACGCAGTATTTT.

The gene calls are TRBV5-4 and TRBJ2-2; 8 nucleotides match TRBD2. Trimming took 4 bases from V and 1 from J; bases not matched to a gene: 3. The V gene's germline CDR1 is SGHNT and CDR2 YYREEE (reference sequence). This CDR3 comprises 15 residues. CDR3 sequence reads: CASSPGGENTGELFF. The DNA of the CDR3 is TGTGCCAGCAGCCCCGGGGGGGAGAACACCGGGGAGCTGTTTTTT.

The chain couples TRBV6-5 to TRBJ1-1; possibly TRBD1 for D (5 bases). The V and J ends lost 7 bases and 4 bases respectively, with 16 bases between them. The CDR3 runs to 14 residues. Germline CDR1 MNHEY, CDR2 SVGAGI. The CDR3 bases are TGTGCCAGCATTGGGAGGGGTCTCGGCACTGAAGCTTTCTTT. This encodes CASIGRGLGTEAFF.